The T cell receptor (beta chain) described here comes from a study of T cell responses to AZD1222 COVID-19 vaccine. To note about this clone: Its antigen is not known.

Study-level results: Baseline testing showed seropositivity in only a handful of AZD1222 recipients. Spike-spanning, vaccine-associated CD4 TCRs were dominant at 160-218 and 743-854. Donors were mostly white British, more females; clonal diversity possibly underestimated. After two AZD1222 doses, spike-specific TCR breadth and depth rose versus day 0.

Between the trimmed V and J ends, which lost 6 bases and 7 bases, there was a span of 16 bases. The CDR3 runs to 14 residues. Per germline, CDR1 LNHDA and CDR2 SQIVND (reference sequence). TCRdb's copy holds only in-frame clones and misses some; the assay was immunoSEQ multiplex PCR. The data show 90,000 to 150,000 clones, roughly nine tenths seen once. The TCR originated in an adult in good health. V and J are TRBV19 and TRBJ1-5; D is unclear. The sequencing here drew on peripheral blood, taken on day 0 of AZD1222 vaccination. The CDR3 nucleotides are TGTGCCAGTAGAAATTCGTTGAGAGGGCAGCCCCAGCATTTT. It encodes CASRNSLRGQPQHF.